The clone carrying this T cell receptor beta chain was detected a few times. The data derive from a study of patients and donors after allogeneic stem cell transplantation. CDR3 length: 14 amino acids. V was cut by 6 bases and J by 5 bases, with 14 bases left in between. Germline V gene data show CDR1 as ENHRY and CDR2 as SYGVKD. TCRdb reanalysed the RT-PCR reads using MiXCR and keeps one entry per CDR3 protein. The sample has under 200,000 distinct CDR3 sequences, roughly 30% seen once. The sequencing sample was made of blood, either unsorted or a sorted T cell fraction (not recorded which). The clonotype originates from a human donor who was either an allogeneic HSCT recipient or a stem cell or donor lymphocyte infusion donor (not recorded which). It is not recorded whose cells these are; they may come from a transplant donor. V and J are TRBV10-3 and TRBJ1-5, with a possible D match to TRBD1 (6 bases). DNA for the CDR3: TGTGCCATCAGCTCGGGACATCTGGATCAGCCCCAGCATTTT. It yields the protein CAISSGHLDQPQHF.